The 17 T cell receptor beta chains given below trace back to one sample, sequenced in a study of T cells in women clearing cervical HPV infection. Method: immunoSEQ multiplex PCR; TCRdb's copy keeps in-frame clones and lacks some. This specimen shows 20,000 to 25,000 clones; the ten leading clones hold 12%. Sequenced sample: blood buffy coat. The receptors stem from a woman between 18 and 70 years old with a cervical HPV16 infection that either progressed to CIN3+ or cleared (not recorded which).

As for this clone: The sequenced fragment ends 3 residues before the CDR3 boundary, so the rest is inferred from the germline J gene. The rearrangement uses TRBV20-1 and TRBJ1-1, with 10 bases identical to TRBD1. CDR3 length equals 14 residues. Trimming took 6 bases from V and 4 from J; bases not matched to a gene: 8. Per germline, CDR1 DFQATT and CDR2 SNEGSKA (reference sequence). CDR3 DNA, as far as it was read: TGCAGTGCCGACCGGACAGGGGGGTTCACTGAA. Encoded protein: CSADRTGGFTE. From start to end, the CDR3 is CSADRTGGFTEAFF.

Notes on this clone: At one end the junction does not follow the germline gene, possibly because of a read error. The read stops 3 residues short of the end of the CDR3; the missing end is completed from the germline J gene. The V and J genes are TRBV4-2 and TRBJ2-2; TRBD1 matches 8 bases. The germline V gene encodes CDR1 LGHNA and CDR2 YNFKEQ. The CDR3 covers 13 residues. The CDR3 loop is CASSLTDRGELFF. CDR3 bases read: TGCGCCAGCAGCCTCACTGACAGGGGTGAG.

Note on this clone: The read gets to within 3 residues of the CDR3 end, and the germline J gene fills in the rest. The rearrangement joins TRBV6-2 or TRBV6-3 to TRBJ2-1; TRBD1 aligns across 9 bases. The CDR3 extends over 17 amino acids. V was pared by 6 bases and J by 4 bases, with 13 bases of the junction left unmatched. CDR1 MNHEY and CDR2 SVGEGT come from the germline V gene. CDR3 bases read: TGTGCCAGCAGGTCCGGGACAGGGAGTTTAGGTTACAATGAG. This sequence encodes CASRSGTGSLGYNE. The entire CDR3 reads CASRSGTGSLGYNEQFF.

A word on this clone: The read falls 3 residues short of the CDR3 end, and the missing part is taken from the germline J gene. This chain joins TRBV28 and TRBJ2-7, with TRBD1 matching over 8 bases. The CDR3 has 14 amino acids. J lost 3 bases, V lost 2 bases, and 3 bases had no gene match. Looked up from germline, CDR1 is MDHEN and CDR2 is SYDVKM. CDR3 protein: CASSLTGGYYEQYF. The covered CDR3 bases are TGTGCCAGCAGTTTAACAGGGGGATACTACGAG.

Of note for this clone: Read sequence stops 3 residues before the CDR3 end, and the germline J gene provides the missing end. This rearrangement joins TRBV24-1 to TRBJ2-1; TRBD1 matches at 11 bases. Germline CDR1 is KGHDR and CDR2 is SFDVKD. The CDR3 spans 18 residues. With V trimmed by 4 bases and J by 3 bases, 10 bases remained unmatched. CDR3 DNA (partial): TGTGCCACCAGTGACCCCCGCAAGGGGACAGGGGGCTACAATGAG. Translated, it gives CATSDPRKGTGGYNE. The full CDR3 is CATSDPRKGTGGYNEQFF.

For this clone: The sequenced fragment ends 3 residues before the CDR3 boundary, so the rest is inferred from the germline J gene. The V call is TRBV29-1, the J call TRBJ2-7, with 8 bases that match TRBD1. Per the germline V gene, CDR1 is SQVTM and CDR2 is ANQGSEA. The ends lost 2 bases at V and 6 bases at J; junction bases unmatched: 12. CDR3 length equals 15 residues. CDR3 DNA, as far as it was read: TGCAGCGTTGAACTCCTATTCAGGGGGCCGGGCGAG. Amino acid sequence: CSVELLFRGPGE. The full CDR3 protein reads CSVELLFRGPGEQYF.

CDR3 in amino acids: CASSHRVAGGDDYTF. CDR3 DNA (partial): TGTGCCAGCAGCCACCGGGTAGCGGGAGGCGATGAC. The chain links TRBV7-2 to TRBJ1-2, with D uncertain. The CDR3 goes on 3 residues after the read ends, and that part is filled in from the germline J gene. From germline, CDR1 is SGHTA and CDR2 FQGNSA. The CDR3 covers 15 residues.

In regard to this clone: The read terminates 3 residues before the CDR3 end, so the remaining end is supplied by the germline J gene. The J gene is TRBJ2-1, the V gene TRBV20-1, with 15 bases that match TRBD2. CDR1 and CDR2 from the germline V gene are DFQATT and SNEGSKA (reference sequence). The CDR3 totals 15 residues. V lost 0 bases and J lost 9; bases outside the gene matches: 3. CDR3 DNA, as far as it was read: TGCAGTGCTAGAGAAGGGACTAGCGGGAGGCCTGAG. Amino acid sequence: CSAREGTSGRPE. The whole CDR3 sequence is CSAREGTSGRPEQFF.

As concerns this clone: The sequenced fragment ends 3 residues before the CDR3 boundary, so the rest is inferred from the germline J gene. V and J are TRBV7-9 and TRBJ2-2, with D possibly being TRBD1 or TRBD2 (5 bases each). The CDR3 is made up of 15 amino acids. CDR1 and CDR2 from the germline V gene are SEHNR and FQNEAQ (reference sequence). The CDR3 bases that were read are TGTGCCAGCAGCTTAGGAGGGGCTTATAATGAAAAG. Amino acids: CASSLGGAYNEK. In full, the CDR3 reads CASSLGGAYNEKLFF.

Comment on this clone: The read terminates 3 residues before the CDR3 end, so the remaining end is supplied by the germline J gene. This chain uses TRBV19 with TRBJ2-3; 7 bases fit TRBD1. The CDR3 totals 18 residues. Per germline, CDR1 LNHDA and CDR2 SQIVND (reference sequence). The CDR3: CASSDKYGQARTNQPQYF. The sequenced part of the CDR3 DNA is TGTGCCAGTAGTGACAAATACGGACAGGCCAGAACTAATCAGCCG.

To note about this clone: The read terminates 3 residues ahead of where the CDR3 ends, so the germline J gene completes it. V and J are TRBV5-1 and TRBJ1-1; D remains ambiguous. This CDR3 region has 15 residues. V lost 4 bases and J lost 3, with 16 bases in between. Germline-derived CDR1 and CDR2 are SGHRS and YFSETQ. CDR3: CASSPRASGHTEAFF. Partial CDR3 DNA: TGCGCCAGCAGCCCGCGGGCGAGTGGGCACACTGAA.

On this clone itself: Read sequence stops 3 residues before the CDR3 end, and the germline J gene provides the missing end. The chain couples TRBV7-3 to TRBJ2-1; 9 nucleotides align to TRBD2. Trimming cost V 0 bases and J 5 bases; bases outside gene matches: 5. The CDR3 consists of 16 residues. The germline CDR1 and CDR2 sequences are SGHTA and FQGTGA. The CDR3 protein is CASSLTVAGVDNEQFF. CDR3 DNA, as far as it was read: TGTGCCAGCAGCTTAACCGTAGCGGGAGTAGACAATGAG. The whole variable domain, remainder taken from reference TRBV7-3 and TRBJ2-1, is GAGVSQTPSNKVTEKGKYVELRCDPISGHTALYWYRQSLGQGPEFLIYFQGTGAADDSGLPNDRFFAVRPEGSVSTLKIQRTERGDSAVYLCASSLTVAGVDNEQFFGPGTRLTVL.

Details on this clone: The read terminates 3 residues ahead of where the CDR3 ends, so the germline J gene completes it. The chain recombines TRBV2 with TRBJ1-5; D not resolved. This CDR3 comprises 15 residues. Germline V gene data show CDR1 as SNHLY and CDR2 as FYNNEI. Trimming shortened V by 8 bases and J by 2 bases, and 16 bases separated the two germline ends. The CDR3 protein is CASDTLAAGNQPQHF. Partial CDR3 DNA: TGTGCCAGCGATACGCTCGCGGCTGGCAATCAGCCC.

As regards this clone: The sequenced fragment ends 3 residues before the CDR3 boundary, so the rest is inferred from the germline J gene. This chain links TRBV13 with TRBJ1-1, with D possibly matching TRBD1 (6 bases). The V end was cut by 7 bases, the J end by 5 bases, with 14 bases between. CDR1 is PRHDT, CDR2 FYEKMQ, per germline (reference sequence). The CDR3 loop spans 13 amino acids. The covered CDR3 bases are TGTGCCAGCACCGCTCGGGGGGCGACTGAA. Translation: CASTARGATE. The full CDR3 sequence reads CASTARGATEAFF. Full variable domain (rest looked up from reference TRBV13 and TRBJ1-1): AAGVIQSPRHLIKEKRETATLKCYPIPRHDTVYWYQQGPGQDPQFLISFYEKMQSDKGSIPDRFSAQQFSDYHSELNMSSLELGDSALYFCASTARGATEAFFGQGTRLTVV.

Regarding this clone: Read data end 3 residues before the CDR3 end; the end is taken from the germline J gene. The chain uses TRBV19 and TRBJ2-5; tentatively, D is TRBD2 (5 bases). This CDR3 contains 15 residues. The ends were cut back, 3 bases at V and 2 bases at J, with 13 bases in the middle. Germline V lookup: CDR1 LNHDA, CDR2 SQIVND (reference sequence). The covered CDR3 bases are TGTGCCAGTAGTATTAGGACTGGGAGACAAGAGACC. Translated, it gives CASSIRTGRQET. The full CDR3 protein is CASSIRTGRQETQYF.

In the case of this clone: The read is 3 residues too short to cover the CDR3 end, so that end is filled in from the germline J gene. V and J are TRBV5-1 and TRBJ2-5; TRBD1 matches at 12 bases. Germline V lookup: CDR1 SGHRS, CDR2 YFSETQ. The CDR3 consists of 16 residues. Trimming removed 4 bases from V and 4 bases from J; junction bases left unmatched: 8. CDR3 bases read: TGCGCCAGCAGCCCGATGGGACAGGGGGCATTAGAGACC. The encoded protein is CASSPMGQGALET. The CDR3 as a whole reads CASSPMGQGALETQYF.

In regard to this clone: Read data end 3 residues before the CDR3 end; the end is taken from the germline J gene. J is TRBJ2-5 and V is TRBV7-9, with 7 bases identical to TRBD2. Germline CDR1 and CDR2: SEHNR and FQNEAQ (reference sequence). J was trimmed by 2 bases and V by 7 bases; bases with no gene match: 4. The CDR3 consists of 13 residues. The CDR3 loop is CASKRGAQETQYF. The covered CDR3 bases are TGTGCCAGCAAGCGGGGCGCACAAGAGACC. Filled out from reference TRBV7-9 and TRBJ2-5, the complete variable domain reads DTGVSQNPRHKITKRGQNVTFRCDPISEHNRLYWYRQTLGQGPEFLTYFQNEAQLEKSRLLSDRFSAERPKGSFSTLEIQRTEQGDSAMYLCASKRGAQETQYFGPGTRLLVL.